A single sample gave rise to the 22 T cell receptor beta chains below, sequenced in a study of shared clonotypes between healthy human individuals. Generated by immunoSEQ multiplex PCR, the TCRdb table keeps only in-frame clones and is missing some. Of about 2.4 million clones in the sample, approximately 92% were seen once. Material: naive CD4+ T cells sorted from blood. Subset noted: CD45RA+ positively selected. These receptors originate from a man between 18 and 35 years old in good health.

The genes are TRBV7-2 and TRBJ2-7; TRBD1 matches at 9 bases. CDR1 is SGHTA, CDR2 FQGNSA, per germline. J lost 3 bases, V lost 6 bases, and 9 bases had no gene match. The CDR3 runs 15 residues. The CDR3 sequence: CASSSQTGGGYEQYF. CDR3 coding DNA: TGTGCCAGCAGTTCCCAGACAGGGGGGGGCTACGAGCAGTACTTC.

As concerns this clone: Distinct nucleotide sequences in the sample also encode this CDR3. The V call is TRBV15, the J call TRBJ1-5; D remains ambiguous. Germline lookup yields CDR1 LNHNV and CDR2 YYDKDF (reference sequence). The CDR3 sequence is 15 residues long. Trimming shortened V by 1 base and J by 2 bases, and 9 bases separated the two germline ends. CDR3 bases: TGTGCCACCAGCAGAGGAGACACACGCAATCAGCCCCAGCATTTT. Its translation: CATSRGDTRNQPQHF.

This chain uses TRBV5-6 with TRBJ2-5; 9 nucleotides match TRBD1. Germline CDR1 is SGHDT and CDR2 is YYEEEE. This CDR3 contains 14 residues. V shed 2 bases and J 5 bases; nucleotides not matched to a gene: 4. CDR3 region: CASSFTGGRETQYF. CDR3 in DNA: TGTGCCAGCAGCTTTACAGGGGGCAGGGAGACCCAGTACTTC.

This rearrangement joins TRBV5-1 to TRBJ2-3; TRBD1 matches 9 bases. This CDR3 contains 15 residues. Germline V gene data show CDR1 as SGHRS and CDR2 as YFSETQ. With V trimmed by 4 bases and J by 3 bases, 6 bases remained unmatched. CDR3 coding DNA: TGCGCCAGCAGCGCGTGGGACAGGGTAACAGATACGCAGTATTTT. It codes for CASSAWDRVTDTQYF. The entire variable domain, with the rest obtained from reference TRBV5-1 and TRBJ2-3, is as follows: KAGVTQTPRYLIKTRGQQVTLSCSPISGHRSVSWYQQTPGQGLQFLFEYFSETQRNKGNFPGRFSGRQFSNSRSEMNVSTLELGDSALYLCASSAWDRVTDTQYFGPGTRLTVL.

The CDR3 DNA reads as TGTGCCAGCTCACGGACGGACAGAAGCAATGAGCAGTTCTTC. It translates to CASSRTDRSNEQFF. The chain employs TRBV18 and TRBJ2-1; weak D call: TRBD1 (6 bases). Per the germline V gene, CDR1 is KGHSH and CDR2 is LQKENI. CDR3 length: 14 residues. Between the trimmed V and J ends, which lost 4 bases and 6 bases, there was a span of 13 bases.

This clone has just one count. The rearrangement uses TRBV9 and TRBJ1-2, with no clear D. The CDR3 has 16 residues. V dropped 0 bases and J dropped 7 bases, with 19 bases sitting between them. Germline V lookup: CDR1 SGDLS, CDR2 YYNGEE. CDR3 coding DNA: TGTGCCAGCAGCGTAGGACCCCAACCACAGTCCCTTGGCTACACCTTC. Translated: CASSVGPQPQSLGYTF.

The table lists this clone with a count of one. The CDR3 nucleotides are TGCGCCAGCAGCTTGGAATTTACTAGCTCCTACGAGCAGTACTTC. This sequence encodes CASSLEFTSSYEQYF. The chain joins TRBV5-1 to TRBJ2-7, with D tentatively TRBD2 (5 bases). The germline V gene encodes CDR1 SGHRS and CDR2 YFSETQ. The CDR3 has 15 amino acids. The germline V and J ends were trimmed by 0 bases and 0 bases, with 10 bases remaining between them.

The rearrangement uses TRBV18 and TRBJ1-4, with D unclear. V was trimmed by 2 bases and J by 4 bases, leaving 11 bases between them. Germline V lookup: CDR1 KGHSH, CDR2 LQKENI. The CDR3 runs 15 residues. Here the CDR3 DNA reads TGTGCCAGCTCACCAATAAGGGCTAGTAATGAAAAACTGTTTTTT. It encodes CASSPIRASNEKLFF. Drawing the rest from reference TRBV18 and TRBJ1-4, the complete variable domain is NAGVMQNPRHLVRRRGQEARLRCSPMKGHSHVYWYRQLPEEGLKFMVYLQKENIIDESGMPKERFSAEFPKEGPSILRIQQVVRGDSAAYFCASSPIRASNEKLFFGSGTQLSVL.

The CDR3 spells CASSEAGRGRFGEKLFF. The CDR3 nucleotides read TGTGCCAGCAGTGAAGCCGGCAGGGGGCGGTTTGGTGAAAAACTGTTTTTT. The chain is built from TRBV2 and TRBJ1-4; TRBD1 agrees at 8 bases. The trim removed 0 bases at V and 7 bases at J, leaving 10 bases unmatched. CDR1 and CDR2 from the germline V gene are SNHLY and FYNNEI. The CDR3 sequence is 17 residues long.

The genes are TRBV5-4 and TRBJ1-2; 8 positions agree with TRBD1. Per the germline V gene, CDR1 is SGHNT and CDR2 is YYREEE (reference sequence). The CDR3 is made up of 14 amino acids. The V segment lost 4 bases and the J segment 5 bases; nucleotides outside the gene matches: 7. CDR3 sequence reads: CASSEMTGEYGYTF. DNA for the CDR3: TGTGCCAGCAGCGAGATGACAGGGGAATATGGCTACACCTTC.

As concerns this clone: This sample also contains other DNA sequences that code for the same CDR3. V is TRBV5-1 and J is TRBJ2-3, with TRBD2 matching over 16 bases. The CDR3 runs to 16 residues. With 3 bases clipped from V and 4 bases from J, the junction kept 2 bases outside the gene matches. The germline V gene encodes CDR1 SGHRS and CDR2 YFSETQ. The CDR3 DNA reads TGCGCCAGCAGCTCGGGACTAGCGGGGGGGTCAGATACGCAGTATTTT. Its translation is CASSSGLAGGSDTQYF.

Comment on this clone: Other nucleotide sequences from this sample produce the same CDR3. This chain's CDR3 is CASSLGTGNQPQHF. The CDR3 DNA is TGCGCCAGCAGCTTGGGGACAGGAAATCAGCCCCAGCATTTT. This chain links TRBV5-1 with TRBJ1-5, with 7 bases that match TRBD1. The CDR3 runs to 14 residues. J gave up 4 bases and V 0 bases, and 1 base lay outside the gene matches. Germline lookup yields CDR1 SGHRS and CDR2 YFSETQ. The variable domain in full, with the rest retrieved from reference TRBV5-1 and TRBJ1-5, is KAGVTQTPRYLIKTRGQQVTLSCSPISGHRSVSWYQQTPGQGLQFLFEYFSETQRNKGNFPGRFSGRQFSNSRSEMNVSTLELGDSALYLCASSLGTGNQPQHFGDGTRLSIL.

Concerning this clone itself: Other DNA sequences in this sample translate to the same CDR3. V is TRBV18 and J is TRBJ1-1, with D unresolved. Germline V gives CDR1 KGHSH, CDR2 LQKENI. The V gene lost 3 bases and the J gene lost 0 bases, with 5 bases spanning the gap. The CDR3 loop spans 13 amino acids. The CDR3 sequence is CASSPDLNTEAFF. Here the CDR3 DNA reads TGTGCCAGCTCACCCGACTTGAACACTGAAGCTTTCTTT.

This clone was counted once. The J gene is TRBJ1-5, the V gene TRBV28, with D unresolved. The V end lost 4 bases, the J end lost 1 base, and 5 bases lay between the germline ends. The CDR3 extends over 13 amino acids. From germline, CDR1 is MDHEN and CDR2 SYDVKM. Here the CDR3 DNA reads TGTGCCAGCAGTTCGGGAAGCAATCAGCCCCAGCATTTT. It encodes CASSSGSNQPQHF.

The CDR3 nucleotides read TGTGCCAGCAGTTTATTTGGGACAGGGGGCGTTTCACCCCTCCACTTT. Protein: CASSLFGTGGVSPLHF. The chain couples TRBV27 to TRBJ1-6; 12 bases map to TRBD1. From germline, CDR1 is MNHEY and CDR2 SMNVEV (reference sequence). CDR3 length equals 16 residues. The V gene end was trimmed by 1 base and the J gene end by 9 bases; junction bases not matched to a gene: 4.

The rearrangement uses TRBV19 and TRBJ2-3; D is perhaps TRBD2 (6 bases). The CDR3 consists of 16 residues. V lost 0 bases, J lost 4 bases, and 14 bases lay in between. The germline gives CDR1 LNHDA, CDR2 SQIVND (reference sequence). This CDR3 is CASSIDLRTGADTQYF. The CDR3 DNA reads as TGTGCCAGTAGTATAGATCTACGGACGGGGGCAGATACGCAGTATTTT.

The chain has TRBV7-2 and TRBJ2-7; D is uncertain. The germline V gene has CDR1 SGHTA and CDR2 FQGNSA. This CDR3 spans 14 amino acids. Trimming took 1 base from V and 7 from J, leaving 14 bases between them. The CDR3 nucleotides read TGTGCCAGCAGCTTAGGGCGACTCCGCCTGGAGCAGTACTTC. This sequence encodes CASSLGRLRLEQYF.

There are a few counts of this clone. This chain uses TRBV5-6 with TRBJ2-5; 7 bases align to TRBD2. The germline gives CDR1 SGHDT, CDR2 YYEEEE. The CDR3 covers 16 residues. V was pared by 3 bases and J by 1 base, with 9 bases of the junction left unmatched. The CDR3: CASSSRTSPVQETQYF. As DNA, the CDR3 is TGTGCCAGCAGCTCACGGACTAGTCCCGTCCAAGAGACCCAGTACTTC.

Regarding this clone: Other DNA sequences in the sample encode the same CDR3. The V call is TRBV5-1, the J call TRBJ2-1; 9 bases map to TRBD2. The germline V gene has CDR1 SGHRS and CDR2 YFSETQ. The V gene end was trimmed by 2 bases and the J gene end by 0 bases; junction bases not matched to a gene: 9. The CDR3 is made up of 18 amino acids. The CDR3 DNA reads TGCGCCAGCAGCTTAGGGCTAGCGGGGCTGAGCTCCTACAATGAGCAGTTCTTC. Translated, it gives CASSLGLAGLSSYNEQFF.

The chain couples TRBV4-2 to TRBJ2-2; D is possibly TRBD2 (5 bases). Germline CDR1 reads LGHNA; CDR2 reads YNFKEQ. Trimming stripped 1 base from V and 5 bases from J, with 8 bases between. The CDR3 is 14 residues long. CDR3 coding DNA: TGTGCCAGCAGCCAAGCGGGGATGACCGGGGAGCTGTTTTTT. It translates to CASSQAGMTGELFF.

This chain uses TRBV5-4 with TRBJ1-2; 10 bases match TRBD1. Unmatched junction bases numbered 10, after V lost 0 bases and J lost 8 bases. The CDR3 has 16 amino acids. Germline V gene lookup returns CDR1 SGHNT and CDR2 YYREEE (reference sequence). CDR3 residues: CASSLAGQGSVGGYTF. Here the CDR3 DNA reads TGTGCCAGCAGCTTGGCGGGACAGGGGAGCGTCGGGGGCTACACCTTC.

This chain connects TRBV19 to TRBJ1-1; D possibly corresponds to TRBD1 (6 bases). The CDR3 covers 17 residues. CDR1 and CDR2 (germline): LNHDA, SQIVND (reference sequence). Trimming pared 4 bases from V and 0 bases from J, leaving 18 bases between. CDR3 nucleotides: TGTGCCAGTAGTAAAAGACAGGCCCTTAGAGTGAACACTGAAGCTTTCTTT. Translating it yields CASSKRQALRVNTEAFF.